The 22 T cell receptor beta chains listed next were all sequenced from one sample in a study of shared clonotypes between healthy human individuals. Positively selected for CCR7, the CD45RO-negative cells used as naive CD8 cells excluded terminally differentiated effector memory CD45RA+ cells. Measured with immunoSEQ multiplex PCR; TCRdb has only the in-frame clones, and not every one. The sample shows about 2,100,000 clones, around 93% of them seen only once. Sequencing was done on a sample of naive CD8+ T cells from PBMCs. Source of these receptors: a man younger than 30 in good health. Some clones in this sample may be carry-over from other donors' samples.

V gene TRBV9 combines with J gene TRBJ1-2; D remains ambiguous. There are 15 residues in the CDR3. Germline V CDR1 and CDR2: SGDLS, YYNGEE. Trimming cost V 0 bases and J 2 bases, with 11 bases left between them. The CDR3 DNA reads TGTGCCAGCAGCGTAGACCCGGGAGCCAACTATGGCTACACCTTC. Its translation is CASSVDPGANYGYTF.

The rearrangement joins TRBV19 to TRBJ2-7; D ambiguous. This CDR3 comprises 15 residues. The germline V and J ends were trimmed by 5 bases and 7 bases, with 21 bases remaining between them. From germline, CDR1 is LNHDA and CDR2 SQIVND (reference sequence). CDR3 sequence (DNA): TGTGCCAGTAGTTCTAGACAACCCATCCTTAGGGAGCAGTACTTC. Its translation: CASSSRQPILREQYF.

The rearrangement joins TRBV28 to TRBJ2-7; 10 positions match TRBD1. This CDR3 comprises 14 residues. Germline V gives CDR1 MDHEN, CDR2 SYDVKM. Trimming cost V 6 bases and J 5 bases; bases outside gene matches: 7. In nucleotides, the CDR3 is TGTGCCAGCAGCCCCGGACAGGGGGGTGACGAGCAGTACTTC. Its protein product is CASSPGQGGDEQYF.

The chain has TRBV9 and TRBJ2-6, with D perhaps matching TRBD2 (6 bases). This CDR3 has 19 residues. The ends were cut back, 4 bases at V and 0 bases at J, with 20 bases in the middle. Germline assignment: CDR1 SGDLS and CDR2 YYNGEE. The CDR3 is CASSPASGGLGSGANVLTF. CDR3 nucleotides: TGTGCCAGCAGCCCCGCCTCCGGGGGTTTAGGCTCTGGGGCCAACGTCCTGACTTTC.

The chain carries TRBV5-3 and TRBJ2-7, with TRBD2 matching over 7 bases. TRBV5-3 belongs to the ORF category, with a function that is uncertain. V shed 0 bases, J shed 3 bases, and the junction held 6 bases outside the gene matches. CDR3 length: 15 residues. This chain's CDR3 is CARSLAGGVLYEQYF. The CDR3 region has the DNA TGTGCCAGAAGCTTGGCGGGGGGAGTTCTCTACGAGCAGTACTTC.

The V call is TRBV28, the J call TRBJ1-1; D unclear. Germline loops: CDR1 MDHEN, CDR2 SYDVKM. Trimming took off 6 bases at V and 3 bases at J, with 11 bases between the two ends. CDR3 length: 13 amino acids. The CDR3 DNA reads TGTGCCAGCAGAGTCGGACTGTACACTGAAGCTTTCTTT. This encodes CASRVGLYTEAFF.

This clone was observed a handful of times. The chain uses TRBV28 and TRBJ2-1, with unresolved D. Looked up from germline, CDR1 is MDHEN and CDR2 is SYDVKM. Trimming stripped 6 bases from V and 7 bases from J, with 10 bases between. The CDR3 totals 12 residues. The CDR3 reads CASSAEGNEQFF. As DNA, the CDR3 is TGTGCCAGCAGCGCCGAAGGGAATGAGCAGTTCTTC.

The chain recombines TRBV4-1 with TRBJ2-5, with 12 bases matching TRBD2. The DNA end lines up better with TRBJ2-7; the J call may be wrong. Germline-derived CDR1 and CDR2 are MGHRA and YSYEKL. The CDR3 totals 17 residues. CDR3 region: CASSQTGTTSGRYEQYF. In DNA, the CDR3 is TGCGCCAGCAGCCAAACCGGGACCACTAGCGGGAGGTACGAGCAGTACTTC.

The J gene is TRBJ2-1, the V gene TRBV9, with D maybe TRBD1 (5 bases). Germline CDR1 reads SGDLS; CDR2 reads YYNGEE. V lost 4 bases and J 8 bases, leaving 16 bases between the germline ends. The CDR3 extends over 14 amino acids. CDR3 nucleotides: TGTGCCAGCAGCCTAGGCCAGGGCCGGGATGAGCAGTTCTTC. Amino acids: CASSLGQGRDEQFF. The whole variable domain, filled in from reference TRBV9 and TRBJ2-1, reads DSGVTQTPKHLITATGQRVTLRCSPRSGDLSVYWYQQSLDQGLQFLIQYYNGEERAKGNILERFSAQQFPDLHSELNLSSLELGDSALYFCASSLGQGRDEQFFGPGTRLTVL.

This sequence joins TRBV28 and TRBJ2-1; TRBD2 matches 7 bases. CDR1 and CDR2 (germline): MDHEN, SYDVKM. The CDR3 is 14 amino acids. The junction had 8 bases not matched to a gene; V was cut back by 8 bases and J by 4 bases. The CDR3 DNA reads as TGTGCCAGCCGGGTACTAGCGAAATACAATGAGCAGTTCTTC. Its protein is CASRVLAKYNEQFF.

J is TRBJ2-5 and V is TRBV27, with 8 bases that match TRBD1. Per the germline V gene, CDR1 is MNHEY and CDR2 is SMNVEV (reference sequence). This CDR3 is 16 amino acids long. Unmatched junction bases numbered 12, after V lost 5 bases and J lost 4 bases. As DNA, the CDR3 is TGTGCCAGCAGTGCGACAGGGGAGCTAAGGGGAGAGACCCAGTACTTC. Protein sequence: CASSATGELRGETQYF.

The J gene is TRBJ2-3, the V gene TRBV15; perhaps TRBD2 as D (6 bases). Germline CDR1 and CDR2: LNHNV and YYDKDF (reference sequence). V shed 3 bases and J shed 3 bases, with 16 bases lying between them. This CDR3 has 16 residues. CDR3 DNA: TGTGCCACCAGCAGGGAGAAATGGGACTTGACAGATACGCAGTATTTT. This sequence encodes CATSREKWDLTDTQYF.

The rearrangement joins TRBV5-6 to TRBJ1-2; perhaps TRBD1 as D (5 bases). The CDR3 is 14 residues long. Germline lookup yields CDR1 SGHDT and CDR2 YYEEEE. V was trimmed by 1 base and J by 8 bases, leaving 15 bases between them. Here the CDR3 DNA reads TGTGCCAGCAGCTTGTTAGGCAGGGTTGAGGGCTACACCTTC. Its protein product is CASSLLGRVEGYTF.

The CDR3, as DNA: TGCGCCAGCAGCTTGGTACGGCGGGAGGCAACAGATACGCAGTATTTT. Translating it yields CASSLVRREATDTQYF. V is TRBV5-1 and J is TRBJ2-3; 8 positions agree with TRBD2. The CDR3 has 16 residues. Germline lookup yields CDR1 SGHRS and CDR2 YFSETQ. Trimming took 0 bases from V and 3 from J; bases not matched to a gene: 6. Full variable domain (missing parts from reference TRBV5-1 and TRBJ2-3): KAGVTQTPRYLIKTRGQQVTLSCSPISGHRSVSWYQQTPGQGLQFLFEYFSETQRNKGNFPGRFSGRQFSNSRSEMNVSTLELGDSALYLCASSLVRREATDTQYFGPGTRLTVL.

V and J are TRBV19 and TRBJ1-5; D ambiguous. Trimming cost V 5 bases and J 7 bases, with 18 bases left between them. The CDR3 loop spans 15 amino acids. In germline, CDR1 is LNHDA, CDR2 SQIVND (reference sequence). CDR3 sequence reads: CASSPRPPPGQPQHF. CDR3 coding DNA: TGTGCCAGTAGTCCTCGTCCCCCCCCGGGGCAGCCCCAGCATTTT.

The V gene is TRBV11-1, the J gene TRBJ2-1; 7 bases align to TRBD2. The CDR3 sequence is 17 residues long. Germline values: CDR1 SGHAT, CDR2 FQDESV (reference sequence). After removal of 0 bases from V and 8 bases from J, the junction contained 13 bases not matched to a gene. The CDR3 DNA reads TGTGCCAGCAGCTTAGCGTTGGGAGGGACCACCCGAGATGAGCAGTTCTTC. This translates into CASSLALGGTTRDEQFF.

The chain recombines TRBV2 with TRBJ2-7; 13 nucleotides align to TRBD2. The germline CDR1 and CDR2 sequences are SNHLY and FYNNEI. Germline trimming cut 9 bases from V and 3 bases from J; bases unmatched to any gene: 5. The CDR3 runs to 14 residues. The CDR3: CASGTSGTHYEQYF. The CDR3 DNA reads TGTGCCAGTGGGACTAGCGGGACCCACTACGAGCAGTACTTC.

The CDR3 nucleotides read TGTGCCAGTAGTATTCCTTCCTCGACAGATACGCAGTATTTT. It specifies CASSIPSSTDTQYF. J is TRBJ2-3 and V is TRBV19, with no clear D. The germline V gene has CDR1 LNHDA and CDR2 SQIVND (reference sequence). Trimming took off 3 bases at V and 3 bases at J, with 10 bases between the two ends. The CDR3 is made up of 14 amino acids.

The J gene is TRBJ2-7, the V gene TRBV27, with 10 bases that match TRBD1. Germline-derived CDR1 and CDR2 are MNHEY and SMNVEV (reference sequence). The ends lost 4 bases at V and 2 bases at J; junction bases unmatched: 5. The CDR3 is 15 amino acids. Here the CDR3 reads CASSYQTGGTYEQYF. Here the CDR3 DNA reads TGTGCCAGCAGTTACCAGACAGGGGGCACCTACGAGCAGTACTTC.

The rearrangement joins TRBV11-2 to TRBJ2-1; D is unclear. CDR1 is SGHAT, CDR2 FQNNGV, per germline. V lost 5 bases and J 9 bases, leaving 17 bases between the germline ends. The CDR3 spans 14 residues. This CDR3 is CASSPVLPPSEQFF. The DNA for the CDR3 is TGTGCCAGCAGCCCGGTCCTTCCCCCTTCTGAGCAGTTCTTC. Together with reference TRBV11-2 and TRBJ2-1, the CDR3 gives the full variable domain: EAGVAQSPRYKIIEKRQSVAFWCNPISGHATLYWYQQILGQGPKLLIQFQNNGVVDDSQLPKDRFSAERLKGVDSTLKIQPAKLEDSAVYLCASSPVLPPSEQFFGPGTRLTVL.

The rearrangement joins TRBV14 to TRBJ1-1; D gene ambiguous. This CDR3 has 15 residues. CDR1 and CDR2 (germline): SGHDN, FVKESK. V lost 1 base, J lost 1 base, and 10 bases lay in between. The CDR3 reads CASSQGLWGNTEAFF. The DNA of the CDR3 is TGTGCCAGCAGCCAAGGTCTTTGGGGGAACACTGAAGCTTTCTTT.

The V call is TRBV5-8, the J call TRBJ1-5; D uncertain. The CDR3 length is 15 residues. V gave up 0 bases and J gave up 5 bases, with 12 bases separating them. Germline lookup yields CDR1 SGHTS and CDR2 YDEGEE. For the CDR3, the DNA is TGTGCCAGCAGCTTGGGCGGGCAGATTTATCAGCCCCAGCATTTT. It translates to CASSLGGQIYQPQHF.